These 18 T cell receptor beta chains were sequenced from one sample in a study of early T cells in non-severe SARS-CoV-2 infection. MiXCR was run by TCRdb on the 5' RACE reads, yielding one entry per CDR3 protein. The table lists under 70,000 distinct CDR3 sequences, around 5.2% of them singletons. The material sequenced was whole blood. These receptors came from an adult who was a healthcare worker with PCR-confirmed SARS-CoV-2 infection or an uninfected control (not recorded which).

This clonotype was detected ten times or more. The V call is TRBV5-1, the J call TRBJ2-2, with D unclear. The CDR3 length is 15 residues. Germline CDR1 SGHRS, CDR2 YFSETQ. The germline V and J ends were trimmed by 0 bases and 8 bases, with 14 bases remaining between them. CDR3 DNA sequence: TGCGCCAGCAGCTTGGGACCCCAATCGGCGGGGGAGCTGTTTTTT. Encoded protein: CASSLGPQSAGELFF.

Many counts were recorded for this clonotype. The chain recombines TRBV12-3 or TRBV12-4 with TRBJ2-3, with D unclear. The CDR3 runs to 11 residues. V was pared by 1 base and J by 11 bases, with 7 bases between. CDR3: CASSLGFVQYF. Written as DNA, the CDR3 is TGTGCCAGCAGTTTAGGGTTCGTGCAGTATTTT.

The V and J genes are TRBV4-3 and TRBJ1-1; D not certain. The V end was cut by 0 bases, the J end by 3 bases, with 11 bases between. The CDR3 is 15 residues long. CDR1 and CDR2 (germline): LGHNA, YSLEER. CDR3 sequence: CASSQEGGPDTEAFF. Written as DNA, the CDR3 is TGCGCCAGCAGCCAAGAGGGAGGGCCCGACACTGAAGCTTTCTTT.

This clonotype was observed many times. The chain couples TRBV5-1 to TRBJ2-3; D perhaps matches TRBD1 (6 bases). V was pared by 3 bases and J by 5 bases, with 16 bases between. The V gene's germline CDR1 is SGHRS and CDR2 YFSETQ. The CDR3 is made up of 15 amino acids. CDR3 in DNA: TGCGCCAGCAGCTCCGGACAGACTGGGGGAGATACGCAGTATTTT. This encodes CASSSGQTGGDTQYF. The full variable domain, rest sourced from reference TRBV5-1 and TRBJ2-3, is KAGVTQTPRYLIKTRGQQVTLSCSPISGHRSVSWYQQTPGQGLQFLFEYFSETQRNKGNFPGRFSGRQFSNSRSEMNVSTLELGDSALYLCASSSGQTGGDTQYFGPGTRLTVL.

This clonotype occurred many times. The V gene is TRBV5-4, the J gene TRBJ2-2; D call uncertain. This CDR3 spans 13 amino acids. V lost 2 bases and J lost 8, with 10 bases in between. Per germline, CDR1 SGHNT and CDR2 YYREEE (reference sequence). The CDR3 DNA follows: TGTGCCAGCAGCTTCTATACGGAAGGGGAGCTGTTTTTT. Translating it yields CASSFYTEGELFF.

This clonotype was seen repeatedly, ten times or more. This chain connects TRBV6-1 to TRBJ2-7; 7 nucleotides align to TRBD1. V lost 7 bases and J lost 1; bases outside the gene matches: 7. Germline V lookup: CDR1 MNHNS, CDR2 SASEGT. The CDR3 contains 14 residues. The CDR3 bases are TGTGCCAGCATAAGGACAGGCTCGTCCTACGAGCAGTACTTC. It encodes CASIRTGSSYEQYF.

The table lists this clonotype with many counts. At one end the junction does not follow the germline gene, possibly because of a read error. This chain uses TRBV3-1 with TRBJ2-7; TRBD2 matches at 11 bases. CDR1 and CDR2 from the germline V gene are LGHDT and YNNKEL (reference sequence). This CDR3 contains 16 residues. The CDR3 protein is CASSKGLAEPSHEQYF. The CDR3 DNA reads as TGTGCCAGCAGCAAGGGACTAGCGGAGCCCTCCCACGAGCAGTACTTC.

The chain employs TRBV6-2 or TRBV6-3 and TRBJ1-1; D gene uncertain. The CDR3 totals 14 residues. Trimming pared 7 bases from V and 6 bases from J, leaving 18 bases between. CDR1 MNHEY and CDR2 SVGEGT come from the germline V gene. The CDR3 region is CASTQPWLGPEAFF. CDR3 DNA sequence: TGTGCCAGCACCCAACCATGGCTTGGACCTGAAGCTTTCTTT.

The chain joins TRBV28 to TRBJ1-5, with D uncertain. The V and J ends lost 3 bases and 2 bases respectively, with 14 bases between them. The CDR3 has 16 residues. Looked up from germline, CDR1 is MDHEN and CDR2 is SYDVKM. CDR3 sequence (DNA): TGTGCCAGCAGTTTTCCGGGGAGAGGGCGCAATCAGCCCCAGCATTTT. It encodes CASSFPGRGRNQPQHF. Full variable domain (rest looked up from reference TRBV28 and TRBJ1-5): DVKVTQSSRYLVKRTGEKVFLECVQDMDHENMFWYRQDPGLGLRLIYFSYDVKMKEKGDIPEGYSVSREKKERFSLILESASTNQTSMYLCASSFPGRGRNQPQHFGDGTRLSIL.

This clonotype was seen many times. The chain carries TRBV11-2 and TRBJ1-2; D uncertain. The CDR3 spans 14 residues. V shed 6 bases and J shed 4 bases, with 15 bases lying between them. Germline V gene data show CDR1 as SGHAT and CDR2 as FQNNGV. For the CDR3, the DNA is TGTGCCAGCAGACCGGGTCCCAGGAGCTATGGCTACACCTTC. This translates into CASRPGPRSYGYTF.

Remarks on this clonotype: This may be a read error: a much more frequent sequence differs by one nucleotide. As the CDR3 is not closed by the conserved phenylalanine or tryptophan, this likely results from a read error. This chain links TRBV9 with TRBJ2-3; no firm D call. Germline CDR1 is SGDLS and CDR2 is YYNGEE. Trimming shortened V by 1 base and J by 1 base, and 4 bases separated the two germline ends. The CDR3 extends over 13 amino acids. DNA for the CDR3: TGTGCCAGCAGCGTACCAGGCACAGATACGCAGTATTCT. Its translation is CASSVPGTDTQYS.

This clonotype has ten or more counts. This chain uses TRBV30 with TRBJ2-2, with D hard to call. Deletions cut 4 bases from V and 0 bases from J, with 6 bases between. The germline gives CDR1 GTSNPN, CDR2 SVGIG (reference sequence). This CDR3 is built from 13 residues. This CDR3 reads CAWIATNTGELFF. DNA for the CDR3: TGTGCCTGGATCGCCACGAACACCGGGGAGCTGTTTTTT.

This clonotype was seen ten or more times. This chain joins TRBV6-6 and TRBJ2-1, with 8 bases aligning to TRBD2. The CDR3 is made up of 17 amino acids. Germline CDR1 and CDR2: MNHNY and SVGAGI (reference sequence). Trimming cost V 4 bases and J 9 bases; bases outside gene matches: 17. The CDR3 nucleotides are TGTGCCAGCAGTTTCCCGGGACTAGGACGCTCTATAGGTGAGCAGTTCTTC. This gives the protein CASSFPGLGRSIGEQFF.

This clonotype was seen repeatedly, ten times or more. The rearrangement links TRBV19 to TRBJ1-5; D may be TRBD1 (6 bases). Deletions cut 4 bases from V and 0 bases from J, with 16 bases between. This CDR3 comprises 17 residues. Germline V gene data show CDR1 as LNHDA and CDR2 as SQIVND (reference sequence). CDR3: CASSTGQTADSNQPQHF. CDR3 in DNA: TGTGCCAGTAGTACGGGACAAACAGCGGATAGCAATCAGCCCCAGCATTTT.

This clonotype was seen repeatedly, ten times or more. This chain connects TRBV6-1 to TRBJ2-2; D gene uncertain. The CDR3 spans 18 residues. Germline V lookup: CDR1 MNHNS, CDR2 SASEGT. V gave up 5 bases and J gave up 0 bases, with 19 bases separating them. The CDR3 region has the DNA TGTGCCAGCAGTCAATCGAAGGGTCGGTTCGCGAACACCGGGGAGCTGTTTTTT. Protein product: CASSQSKGRFANTGELFF.

This clonotype was seen many times. The rearrangement links TRBV6-1 to TRBJ2-3; perhaps TRBD1 as D (5 bases). Germline-derived CDR1 and CDR2 are MNHNS and SASEGT. Trimming pared 5 bases from V and 2 bases from J, leaving 11 bases between. The CDR3 spans 14 residues. The CDR3 spells CASSLQDYTDTQYF. The CDR3 bases are TGTGCCAGCAGTTTACAGGATTACACAGATACGCAGTATTTT.

Many counts were recorded for this clonotype. This chain uses TRBV29-1 with TRBJ1-1, with 7 bases lining up with TRBD1. The germline V gene encodes CDR1 SQVTM and CDR2 ANQGSEA. V shed 7 bases, J shed 1 base, and the junction held 6 bases outside the gene matches. The CDR3 runs 13 residues. CDR3 in amino acids: CSGEGQTNTEAFF. The DNA for the CDR3 is TGCAGCGGGGAGGGACAGACGAACACTGAAGCTTTCTTT.

This clonotype occurred many times. The rearrangement uses TRBV11-2 and TRBJ2-7; 8 bases map to TRBD2. Trimming cost V 1 base and J 4 bases; bases outside gene matches: 6. This CDR3 comprises 15 residues. The germline CDR1 and CDR2 sequences are SGHAT and FQNNGV. CDR3 DNA sequence: TGTGCCAGCAGCTTAGTTAGCGGGAACTTTTACGAGCAGTACTTC. Amino acids: CASSLVSGNFYEQYF.